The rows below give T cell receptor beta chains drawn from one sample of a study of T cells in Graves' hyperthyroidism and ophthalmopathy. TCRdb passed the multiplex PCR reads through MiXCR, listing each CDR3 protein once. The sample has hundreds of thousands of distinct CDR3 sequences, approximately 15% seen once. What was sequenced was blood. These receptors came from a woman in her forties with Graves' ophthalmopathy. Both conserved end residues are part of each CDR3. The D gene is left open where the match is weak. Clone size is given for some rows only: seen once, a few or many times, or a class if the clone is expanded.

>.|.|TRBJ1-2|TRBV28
TGTGCCAGCACCCATCCCGGGCAGGACTATGGCTACACCTTC
CASTHPGQDYGYTF
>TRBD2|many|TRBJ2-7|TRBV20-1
TGCAGTGTATCTGTCCCTAGCGGGAGATACGAGCAGTACTTC
CSVSVPSGRYEQYF
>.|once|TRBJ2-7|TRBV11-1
TGTGCCAGCAGCTTAGGGGTGACTAAGGACTACGAGCAGTACTTC
CASSLGVTKDYEQYF
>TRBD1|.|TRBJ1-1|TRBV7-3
TGTGCCAGCAGCTTAGTACCGGGACAGGGGAACACTGAAGCTTTCTTT
CASSLVPGQGNTEAFF
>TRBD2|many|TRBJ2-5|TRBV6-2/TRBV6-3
TGTGCCAGCAGCCCCACTAGCGGGAGGGCCAGAGAGACCCAGTACTTC
CASSPTSGRARETQYF
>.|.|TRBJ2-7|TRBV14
TGTGCCAGCAGCCTCGGGAGCGGAGCCTCCTACGAGCAGTACTTC
CASSLGSGASYEQYF
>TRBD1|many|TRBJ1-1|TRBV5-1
TGCGCCAGCAGCACGGACAGGGCGGACACTGAAGCTTTCTTT
CASSTDRADTEAFF
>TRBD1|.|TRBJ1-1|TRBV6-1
TGTGCCAGCAGCCGCTCCCCCGGGACAGGGAACACTGAAGCTTTCTTT
CASSRSPGTGNTEAFF
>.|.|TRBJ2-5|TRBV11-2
TGTGCCAGCAGCTTAAAGGCTAGAGGAGAGACCCAGTACTTC
CASSLKARGETQYF
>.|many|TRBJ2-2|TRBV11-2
TGTGCCAGCAGTCCTACTCGAACCGGGGAGCTGTTTTTT
CASSPTRTGELFF
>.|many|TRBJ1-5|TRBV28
TGTGCCAGCACCTTAAGGAAGGGTACCTATAGCAATCAGCCCCAGCATTTT
CASTLRKGTYSNQPQHF
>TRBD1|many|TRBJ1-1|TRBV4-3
TGCGCCAGCAGTCCCGGGACAGGGGACACTGAAGCTTTCTTT
CASSPGTGDTEAFF
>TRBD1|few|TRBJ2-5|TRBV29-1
TGCAGCGTGGTGGGGACAGGGAGCGGAGAGACCCAGTACTTC
CSVVGTGSGETQYF
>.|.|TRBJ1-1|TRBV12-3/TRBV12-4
TGTGCCAGCAGTTTAGCCAATTGGGACACTGAAGCTTTCTTT
CASSLANWDTEAFF
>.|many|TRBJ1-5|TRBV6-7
TGTGCCAGCAGCCCTCAGCCCCAGCATTTT
CASSPQPQHF
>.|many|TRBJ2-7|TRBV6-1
TGTGCCAGCAGTGCCTCGGCAGGACCCTCCTACGAGCAGTACTTC
CASSASAGPSYEQYF
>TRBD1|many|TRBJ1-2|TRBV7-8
TGTGCCAGCAGCTTACCCCCAGGGGGCCCCTATGGCTACACCTTC
CASSLPPGGPYGYTF
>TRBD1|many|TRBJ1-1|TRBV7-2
TGTGCCAGCAGCTTAGGTCCAGGGGGCTCTGAAGCTTTCTTT
CASSLGPGGSEAFF
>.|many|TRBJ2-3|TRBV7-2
TGTGCCAGCAGTAGGGGGAACAGGCTCACAGATACGCAGTATTTT
CASSRGNRLTDTQYF
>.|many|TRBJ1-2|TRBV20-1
TGCAGTGCTGACAGAGGCTATGGCTACACCTTC
CSADRGYGYTF
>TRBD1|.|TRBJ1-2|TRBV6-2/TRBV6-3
TGTGCCAGCAGTGAGCTGAGGGACAGGGGGAGCTACACCTTC
CASSELRDRGSYTF
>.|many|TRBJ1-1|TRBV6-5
TGTGCCAGCAGTTACTACCGTCGGGTCCAAATGAACACTGAAGCTTTCTTT
CASSYYRRVQMNTEAFF
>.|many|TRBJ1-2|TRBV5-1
TGCGCCAGCAGCGCGGACAAGATCTATGGCTACACCTTC
CASSADKIYGYTF
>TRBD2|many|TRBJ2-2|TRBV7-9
TGTGCCAGCAGCTTAGAAGCTAGCGGGAGCGGGGAGCTGTTTTTT
CASSLEASGSGELFF
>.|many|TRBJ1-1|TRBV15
TGTGCCACCAGCCAGGGGACTTCCGCTGAAGCTTTCTTT
CATSQGTSAEAFF
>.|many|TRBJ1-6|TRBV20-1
TGCAGTGGGTCGGGGGATTATAATTCACCCCTCCACTTT
CSGSGDYNSPLHF
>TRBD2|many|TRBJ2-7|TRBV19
TGTGCCGTGATGAAGGACGGGAGGTCCCACATCGACTACGAGCAGTACTTC
CAVMKDGRSHIDYEQYF
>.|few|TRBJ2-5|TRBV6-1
TGTGCCAGCAGGACATATGAGACCCAGTACTTC
CASRTYETQYF
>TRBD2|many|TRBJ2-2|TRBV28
TGTGCCAGCAGTAACCGGGACTACCTCTCCGGGGAGCTGTTTTTT
CASSNRDYLSGELFF
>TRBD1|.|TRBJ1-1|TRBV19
TGTGCCAGTACCAATCCGGGACAGGGAATTCCTGAAGCTTTCTTT
CASTNPGQGIPEAFF
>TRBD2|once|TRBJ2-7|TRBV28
TGTGCCAGCAGTTTACCGACTAGCGGGAGGTCCTACGAGCAGTACTTC
CASSLPTSGRSYEQYF
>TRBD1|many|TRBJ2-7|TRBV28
TGTGCCAGCAGTTTAAGCACCGGGACAGTGTACGAGCAGTACTTC
CASSLSTGTVYEQYF
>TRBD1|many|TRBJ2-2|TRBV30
TGTGCCTGGGCAGATCAACAGGGGATCTTGCCCACCGGGGAGCTGTTTTTT
CAWADQQGILPTGELFF
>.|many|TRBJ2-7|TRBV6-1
TGTGCCAGCAGTACCGGGACAAACCCCTACGAGCAGTACTTC
CASSTGTNPYEQYF
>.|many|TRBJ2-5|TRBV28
TGTGCCAGCAGTTTGACCGTCTCGGAGACCCAGTACTTC
CASSLTVSETQYF